Shown below are 9 T cell receptor beta chains from a single sample sequenced in a study of CD8 T cells in ankylosing spondylitis. Study outcomes and limitations: Fewer than ten highly homologous variants made up a TCR beta motif, and this motif appeared characteristic of ankylosing spondylitis blood.

What these receptors recognize is not known. From the 5' RACE reads, TCRdb called clonotypes with MiXCR, one entry per CDR3 protein. The table has 700,000 to 1,000,000 distinct CDR3 sequences, roughly 10% seen once. Material for sequencing was blood, either unsorted or a sorted T cell fraction (not recorded which). These receptors all come from a male donor with ankylosing spondylitis.

The chain couples TRBV7-9 to TRBJ1-1, with unresolved D. The CDR3 loop spans 14 amino acids. V was shortened by 7 bases and J by 5 bases, with 17 bases between the two germline ends. Germline assignment: CDR1 SEHNR and CDR2 FQNEAQ (reference sequence). The CDR3 is CASTRSTSGTEAFF. Written as DNA, the CDR3 is TGTGCCAGCACCCGGTCCACAAGTGGGACTGAAGCTTTCTTT.

V gene TRBV5-1 combines with J gene TRBJ2-3; 7 nucleotides agree with TRBD1. Germline-derived CDR1 and CDR2 are SGHRS and YFSETQ. The V segment lost 4 bases and the J segment 2 bases; nucleotides outside the gene matches: 16. The CDR3 consists of 18 residues. The CDR3 sequence is CASSRAAGTVRDTDTQYF. The CDR3 nucleotides are TGCGCCAGCAGCCGGGCCGCCGGGACAGTGAGAGACACAGATACGCAGTATTTT.

V usage is TRBV7-2 and J usage is TRBJ2-1; D not certain. Germline V lookup: CDR1 SGHTA, CDR2 FQGNSA. The length of the CDR3 is 15 residues. The V end was cut by 7 bases, the J end by 6 bases, with 19 bases between. CDR3 coding DNA: TGTGCCAGCACTTCCGGCCGGGCCCAGCCCAATGAGCAGTTCTTC. This gives the protein CASTSGRAQPNEQFF. The whole variable domain, filled in from reference TRBV7-2 and TRBJ2-1, reads GAGVSQSPSNKVTEKGKDVELRCDPISGHTALYWYRQSLGQGLEFLIYFQGNSAPDKSGLPSDRFSAERTGGSVSTLTIQRTQQEDSAVYLCASTSGRAQPNEQFFGPGTRLTVL.

The V and J genes are TRBV5-5 and TRBJ1-2, with TRBD1 identical over 9 bases. This CDR3 comprises 18 residues. Germline lookup yields CDR1 SGHKS and CDR2 YYEKEE (reference sequence). The V and J ends lost 2 bases and 4 bases, in that order; junction bases with no gene match: 15. CDR3 sequence: CASSLKIVGQGRFYGYTF. CDR3 sequence (DNA): TGTGCCAGCAGCTTAAAGATCGTAGGACAGGGGCGGTTCTATGGCTACACCTTC.

There are a few counts of this clonotype. The chain couples TRBV6-1 to TRBJ2-5, with unresolved D. Trimming pared 3 bases from V and 5 bases from J, leaving 7 bases between. CDR3 size: 12 residues. Germline V gene lookup returns CDR1 MNHNS and CDR2 SASEGT. In nucleotides, the CDR3 is TGTGCCAGCAGTGATAGGTGGGAGACCCAGTACTTC. Residues: CASSDRWETQYF.

The gene calls are TRBV5-1 and TRBJ2-1, with D perhaps TRBD2 (6 bases). Trimming stripped 4 bases from V and 6 bases from J, with 14 bases between. Germline V gene data show CDR1 as SGHRS and CDR2 as YFSETQ. CDR3 length: 14 residues. CDR3 sequence (DNA): TGCGCCAGCAGCGGGGACGGGAGATTCAATGAGCAGTTCTTC. Its protein product is CASSGDGRFNEQFF.

This clonotype was picked up a small number of times. The chain combines TRBV7-2 with TRBJ2-7, with 9 nucleotides matching TRBD2. The V gene end was trimmed by 4 bases and the J gene end by 5 bases; junction bases not matched to a gene: 3. The germline V gene has CDR1 SGHTA and CDR2 FQGNSA. The CDR3 is 13 residues long. In nucleotides, the CDR3 is TGTGCCAGCAGCTGGACTAGCGAGAACGAGCAGTACTTC. Residues: CASSWTSENEQYF.

Many counts were recorded for this clonotype. The chain has TRBV7-2 and TRBJ1-1; TRBD1 agrees at 7 bases. The J segment lost 3 bases and the V segment lost 3 bases, leaving 4 bases of the junction unmatched. The CDR3 consists of 14 residues. CDR1 is SGHTA, CDR2 FQGNSA, per germline. The CDR3 here is CASSFGTEYTEAFF. The CDR3 coding sequence is TGTGCCAGCAGCTTCGGGACAGAATACACTGAAGCTTTCTTT.

This clonotype has only a few counts. The V and J genes are TRBV3-1 and TRBJ2-2; D is unresolved. Germline V gene sequence: CDR1 LGHDT, CDR2 YNNKEL (reference sequence). Trimming cost V 3 bases and J 2 bases, with 19 bases left between them. CDR3 length equals 18 residues. CDR3 sequence reads: CASSQWVEWSENTGELFF. CDR3 in DNA: TGTGCCAGCAGCCAGTGGGTTGAATGGTCAGAAAACACCGGGGAGCTGTTTTTT.